One and the same sample provided the 25 T cell receptor beta chains below, sequenced in a study of shared clonotypes between healthy human individuals. Generated by immunoSEQ multiplex PCR, the TCRdb table keeps only in-frame clones and is missing some. The data hold some 900,000 clones, with about 80% observed a single time. Sequenced: memory CD4+ T cells sorted from blood. The subset: CD45RA-negative fraction. The receptors come from a man younger than 35 in good health.

V usage is TRBV11-2 and J usage is TRBJ2-2, with 10 bases that match TRBD2. CDR1 and CDR2 (germline): SGHAT, FQNNGV. Germline trimming cut 6 bases from V and 0 bases from J; bases unmatched to any gene: 1. This CDR3 region has 15 residues. CDR3 DNA sequence: TGTGCCAGCAGGGGACTAGCGACGAACACCGGGGAGCTGTTTTTT. It is translated as CASRGLATNTGELFF.

The rearrangement links TRBV15 to TRBJ2-7; 12 bases are shared with TRBD1. The V segment lost 7 bases and the J segment 11 bases; nucleotides outside the gene matches: 18. Germline V gives CDR1 LNHNV, CDR2 YYDKDF (reference sequence). The CDR3 is 16 amino acids. CDR3 bases: TGTGCCACCATTTGGGTAACCGGGACAGGGGGCGCGGGTAAGTACTTC. This translates into CATIWVTGTGGAGKYF.

The gene calls are TRBV6-1 and TRBJ2-7, with D uncertain. Germline lookup yields CDR1 MNHNS and CDR2 SASEGT. This CDR3 spans 13 amino acids. V gave up 7 bases and J gave up 2 bases, with 12 bases separating them. CDR3 nucleotides: TGTGCCAGCATGAAAGTCGGCACCTACGAGCAGTACTTC. Translated: CASMKVGTYEQYF.

Notes on this clone: Other DNA sequences in the same sample also yield this CDR3. CDR3 bases: TGTGCCAGCAGTGACAGAGGCTACGAGCAGTACTTC. Its protein product is CASSDRGYEQYF. V gene TRBV2 combines with J gene TRBJ2-7, with D hard to call. Trimming pared 3 bases from V and 3 bases from J, leaving 6 bases between. Germline values: CDR1 SNHLY, CDR2 FYNNEI. CDR3 size: 12 residues.

This chain connects TRBV18 to TRBJ2-1; D gene ambiguous. The CDR3 consists of 14 residues. CDR1 KGHSH and CDR2 LQKENI come from the germline V gene. V was pared by 3 bases and J by 5 bases, with 11 bases between. Here the CDR3 reads CASSPKQLNNEQFF. Here the CDR3 DNA reads TGTGCCAGCTCACCGAAACAGCTAAACAATGAGCAGTTCTTC.

This chain joins TRBV4-3 and TRBJ2-1; 10 bases line up with TRBD2. Germline V gene sequence: CDR1 LGHNA, CDR2 YSLEER. The CDR3 sequence is 15 residues long. The trim removed 2 bases at V and 3 bases at J, leaving 1 base unmatched. This CDR3 is CASSQLAGDYNEQFF. The CDR3 DNA follows: TGCGCCAGCAGCCAACTAGCGGGAGACTACAATGAGCAGTTCTTC.

The CDR3 DNA follows: TGTGCCAGTAGTGAGGCAGTGACCTACGAGCAGTACTTC. The encoded protein is CASSEAVTYEQYF. This chain links TRBV19 with TRBJ2-7, with D unresolved. The CDR3 is made up of 13 amino acids. V lost 5 bases, J lost 2 bases, and 10 bases lay in between. The germline gives CDR1 LNHDA, CDR2 SQIVND (reference sequence).

The V call is TRBV6-5, the J call TRBJ1-3; D is unresolved. CDR3 length: 15 amino acids. The germline CDR1 and CDR2 sequences are MNHEY and SVGAGI. The V end was cut by 5 bases, the J end by 0 bases, with 11 bases between. CDR3 sequence: CASSRARISGNTIYF. Written as DNA, the CDR3 is TGTGCCAGCAGTAGGGCTCGGATCTCTGGAAACACCATATATTTT.

The chain links TRBV19 to TRBJ2-1; tentatively, D is TRBD2 (5 bases). Germline CDR1 reads LNHDA; CDR2 reads SQIVND (reference sequence). V lost 7 bases and J 4 bases, leaving 8 bases between the germline ends. The CDR3 loop spans 12 amino acids. The CDR3 spells CASIGVYNEQFF. The CDR3 bases are TGTGCCAGTATCGGGGTGTACAATGAGCAGTTCTTC.

The rearrangement joins TRBV7-2 to TRBJ1-1; the D gene is possibly TRBD1 (6 bases). Trimming left V 7 bases short and J 1 base short, with 13 bases between. Germline V CDR1 and CDR2: SGHTA, FQGNSA. This CDR3 is 14 amino acids long. CDR3 bases: TGTGCCAGCACCCACTCGGGACAGAACACTGAAGCTTTCTTT. Its translation: CASTHSGQNTEAFF.

The J gene is TRBJ2-7, the V gene TRBV28; perhaps D is TRBD1 or TRBD2 (6 bases each). Germline V gene data show CDR1 as MDHEN and CDR2 as SYDVKM. Trimming left V 5 bases short and J 4 bases short, with 12 bases between. CDR3 length equals 13 residues. In nucleotides, the CDR3 is TGTGCCAGCAGTGACGGGGGCCCTTACGAGCAGTACTTC. Translating it yields CASSDGGPYEQYF.

The chain employs TRBV6-4 and TRBJ1-2; no definite D call. Germline lookup yields CDR1 MRHNA and CDR2 SNTAGT. Trimming stripped 6 bases from V and 4 bases from J, with 12 bases between. CDR3 size: 13 residues. CDR3 sequence reads: CASSADGGYGYTF. DNA of the CDR3: TGTGCCAGCAGCGCCGACGGAGGCTATGGCTACACCTTC.

The chain recombines TRBV19 with TRBJ1-1, with unresolved D. V dropped 5 bases and J dropped 7 bases, with 17 bases sitting between them. Germline V lookup: CDR1 LNHDA, CDR2 SQIVND (reference sequence). The CDR3 is 14 residues long. This CDR3 reads CASSLRATVHEAFF. The CDR3 bases are TGTGCCAGTAGTCTAAGGGCGACTGTACATGAAGCTTTCTTT.

V usage is TRBV5-6 and J usage is TRBJ1-2; TRBD1 matches at 8 bases. The germline gives CDR1 SGHDT, CDR2 YYEEEE. With V trimmed by 3 bases and J by 5 bases, 21 bases remained unmatched. This CDR3 has 19 residues. This CDR3 reads CASSSAEGQGGTQKYGYTF. The CDR3 DNA is TGTGCCAGCAGCTCCGCAGAAGGACAGGGTGGGACACAAAAATATGGCTACACCTTC.

The chain employs TRBV18 and TRBJ2-7; 9 bases line up with TRBD1. Per germline, CDR1 KGHSH and CDR2 LQKENI. The V segment lost 3 bases and the J segment 1 base; nucleotides outside the gene matches: 7. The CDR3 covers 16 residues. CDR3 DNA sequence: TGTGCCAGCTCACCTCAGGGACAGGGTGGGTCCTACGAGCAGTACTTC. It yields the protein CASSPQGQGGSYEQYF.

V is TRBV29-1 and J is TRBJ2-7; TRBD1 is a possible D gene (6 bases). The CDR3 sequence is 12 residues long. Germline values: CDR1 SQVTM, CDR2 ANQGSEA. Trimming took 7 bases from V and 2 from J, leaving 12 bases between them. DNA for the CDR3: TGCAGCGCTAGGGACAACGCCTACGAGCAGTACTTC. It yields the protein CSARDNAYEQYF.

The V and J genes are TRBV5-4 and TRBJ2-2; D may be TRBD1 or TRBD2 (5 bases each). Germline V gives CDR1 SGHNT, CDR2 YYREEE (reference sequence). This CDR3 contains 16 residues. V was pared by 0 bases and J by 0 bases, with 9 bases between. In DNA, the CDR3 is TGTGCCAGCAGCTTGGGTGGGGGTACGAACACCGGGGAGCTGTTTTTT. Its protein is CASSLGGGTNTGELFF.

The gene calls are TRBV10-3 and TRBJ2-1; TRBD2 is a possible D gene (6 bases). CDR1 and CDR2 (germline): ENHRY, SYGVKD. The CDR3 has 15 residues. Trimming left V 6 bases short and J 5 bases short, with 17 bases between. CDR3 in amino acids: CAISPGVAGDNEQFF. The CDR3, as DNA: TGTGCCATCAGCCCGGGAGTAGCTGGCGACAATGAGCAGTTCTTC.

The V call is TRBV6-6, the J call TRBJ2-7, with D tentatively TRBD2 (6 bases). Germline values: CDR1 MNHNY, CDR2 SVGAGI (reference sequence). The CDR3 spans 15 residues. Deletions cut 0 bases from V and 2 bases from J, with 11 bases between. Here the CDR3 reads CASSYSPRGAYEQYF. CDR3 nucleotide sequence: TGTGCCAGCAGTTACTCCCCGCGGGGAGCCTACGAGCAGTACTTC.

The chain links TRBV7-9 to TRBJ2-1; 7 bases are a match to TRBD2. Germline V lookup: CDR1 SEHNR, CDR2 FQNEAQ (reference sequence). This CDR3 contains 18 residues. With V trimmed by 5 bases and J by 1 base, 14 bases remained unmatched. CDR3 nucleotides: TGTGCCAGCAGCCCCGCCGGGGCGGGAGTTGCATCCTACAATGAGCAGTTCTTC. Translated, it gives CASSPAGAGVASYNEQFF. The full variable domain, with the rest looked up from reference TRBV7-9 and TRBJ2-1, is DTGVSQNPRHKITKRGQNVTFRCDPISEHNRLYWYRQTLGQGPEFLTYFQNEAQLEKSRLLSDRFSAERPKGSFSTLEIQRTEQGDSAMYLCASSPAGAGVASYNEQFFGPGTRLTVL.

Remarks on this clone: The same CDR3 arises from other DNA sequences in this sample as well. The rearrangement joins TRBV5-1 to TRBJ1-4; no clear D. The CDR3 consists of 14 residues. Looked up from germline, CDR1 is SGHRS and CDR2 is YFSETQ. Deletions cut 3 bases from V and 2 bases from J, with 8 bases between. The CDR3 is CASSSQGTNEKLFF. The CDR3 DNA is TGCGCCAGCAGCTCCCAAGGGACTAATGAAAAACTGTTTTTT.

The chain is built from TRBV28 and TRBJ1-5; D remains unclear. This CDR3 is 14 amino acids long. Germline V gives CDR1 MDHEN, CDR2 SYDVKM. Deletions cut 2 bases from V and 0 bases from J, with 5 bases between. CDR3 protein: CASSLLHSNQPQHF. CDR3 nucleotide sequence: TGTGCCAGCAGTTTACTACATAGCAATCAGCCCCAGCATTTT.

This chain uses TRBV5-8 with TRBJ1-5, with a tentative D call TRBD1 (6 bases). V was trimmed by 0 bases and J by 7 bases, leaving 14 bases between them. This CDR3 spans 15 amino acids. CDR1 and CDR2 from the germline V gene are SGHTS and YDEGEE. For the CDR3, the DNA is TGTGCCAGCAGCTTGGTTACTACCCAGGGGCAGCCCCAGCATTTT. Translated: CASSLVTTQGQPQHF.

The rearrangement joins TRBV28 to TRBJ1-4; 7 bases fit TRBD1. After removal of 4 bases from V and 4 bases from J, the junction contained 6 bases not matched to a gene. The CDR3 has 15 residues. Looked up from germline, CDR1 is MDHEN and CDR2 is SYDVKM. DNA of the CDR3: TGTGCCAGCAGTTCGGACAGGTCTGTTAATGAAAAACTGTTTTTT. Amino acids: CASSSDRSVNEKLFF.

The rearrangement links TRBV5-6 to TRBJ1-2; 9 bases line up with TRBD1. The CDR3 is 14 residues long. In germline, CDR1 is SGHDT, CDR2 YYEEEE. Trimming removed 0 bases from V and 8 bases from J; junction bases left unmatched: 5. CDR3 nucleotides: TGTGCCAGCAGCTTGGTACAGGGGGCTTACGGCTACACCTTC. This translates into CASSLVQGAYGYTF.